This T cell receptor beta chain was sequenced in a study of persistence of HIV-infected CD4 T cells. About the study: Suppressive ART had lasted a median of roughly 8 years. A couple of participants gave one leukapheresis sample; others gave up to about 180 mL blood repeatedly.

About this clone itself: Its antigen is unidentified.

General observations from the study: Compared with CD3/CD28-stimulated cells, CMV- and Gag-responding cells showed lower TCRbeta richness.

Cells were stimulated with CMV-infected fibroblast lysates at 8 to 10 ug/mL. Memory cells lacking CD40L and CD69 with high CD45RO were sorted. CD8+ T cells were removed from PBMCs prior to stimulation. From germline, CDR1 is SGHTA and CDR2 FQGTGA. V gave up 0 bases and J gave up 8 bases, with 23 bases separating them. This CDR3 has 18 amino acids. This was the immunoSEQ version 4 assay in survey mode. The table came from immunoSEQ multiplex PCR; TCRdb's copy has only in-frame clones and leaves some out. The table includes tens of thousands of clones, around 76% detected once. The sample was CD4+ T cells sorted from PBMCs after roughly 18-hour stimulation, taken from a patient who received antiretroviral therapy. The V call is TRBV7-3, the J call TRBJ2-1; D is possibly TRBD1 or TRBD2 (6 bases each). This receptor was taken from an adult woman with HIV who was CMV-seropositive. CDR3 protein: CASSLTGGPGLNRDEQFF. The DNA for the CDR3 is TGTGCCAGCAGCTTAACTGGGGGCCCGGGACTTAACCGGGATGAGCAGTTCTTC.